This TCR beta chain comes out of a study of early T cells in non-severe SARS-CoV-2 infection. Study summary: The sequenced material was bulk RNA from unsorted whole blood, and its chains were unpaired.

Losses at the gene ends were 3 bases for V and 4 bases for J; bases not matched to a gene: 10. The CDR3 is 15 residues long. Germline V gives CDR1 DFQATT, CDR2 SNEGSKA (reference sequence). This clonotype was found many times. Unique molecular identifier tags were affixed to discrete cDNA molecules. TCRdb re-called the 5' RACE reads with MiXCR, one entry per CDR3 protein. Here the sample spans around 56,000 distinct CDR3 sequences, 7.7% being singletons. The chain couples TRBV20-1 to TRBJ2-3, with 7 bases lining up with TRBD2. Sample: whole blood, taken at baseline. The TCR sequence derives from an adult who was a healthcare worker with PCR-confirmed SARS-CoV-2 infection or an uninfected control (not recorded which). CDR3 residues: CSASTAGDGPDTQYF. The CDR3 DNA sequence: TGCAGTGCTAGTACCGCGGGGGACGGCCCAGATACGCAGTATTTT.